The clone carrying this T cell receptor beta chain was counted only a few times. Its antigen is currently unknown. TCRdb fed the 5' RACE reads into MiXCR, producing one record per CDR3 protein. The table lists under 450,000 distinct CDR3 sequences, 20% to 25% of them singletons, with 21% in the top ten. This specimen comes from a study of T-cell memory formation after mild COVID-19. Study observations and caveats: Cross-reactive memory seemingly joined, as some responding clones were found in pre-infection memory.

Per germline, CDR1 MNHNY and CDR2 SVGAGI (reference sequence). CDR3 length: 13 amino acids. Deletions cut 4 bases from V and 6 bases from J, with 11 bases between. The J gene is TRBJ2-3, the V gene TRBV6-6; maybe TRBD1 (5 bases). The sequence was collected from a man between 18 and 35 years old who had mild COVID-19 (a few samples of this study predate the infection). Cell type and time point are not known. Input material: PBMCs or a T cell subset sorted from them (not recorded which). The CDR3 DNA follows: TGTGCCAGCAGTTCTCAGGGAAGGGATACGCAGTATTTT. Translated, it gives CASSSQGRDTQYF.